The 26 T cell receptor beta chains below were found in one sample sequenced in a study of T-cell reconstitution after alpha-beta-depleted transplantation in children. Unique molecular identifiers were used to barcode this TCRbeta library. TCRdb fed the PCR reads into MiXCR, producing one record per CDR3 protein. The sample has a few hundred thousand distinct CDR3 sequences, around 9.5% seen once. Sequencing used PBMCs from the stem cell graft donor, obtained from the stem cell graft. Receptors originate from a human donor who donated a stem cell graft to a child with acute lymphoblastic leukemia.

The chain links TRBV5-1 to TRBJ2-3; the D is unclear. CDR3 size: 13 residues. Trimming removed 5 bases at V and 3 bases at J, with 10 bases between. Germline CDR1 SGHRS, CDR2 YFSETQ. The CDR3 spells CASRVPVTDTQYF. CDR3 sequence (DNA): TGCGCCAGCAGAGTCCCCGTGACAGATACGCAGTATTTT.

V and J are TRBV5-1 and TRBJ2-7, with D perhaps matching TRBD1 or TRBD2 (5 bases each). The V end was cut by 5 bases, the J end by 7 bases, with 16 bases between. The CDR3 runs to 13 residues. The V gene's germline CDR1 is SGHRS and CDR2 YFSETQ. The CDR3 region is CASSRDPTMEQYF. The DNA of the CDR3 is TGCGCCAGCAGTAGGGACCCAACAATGGAGCAGTACTTC.

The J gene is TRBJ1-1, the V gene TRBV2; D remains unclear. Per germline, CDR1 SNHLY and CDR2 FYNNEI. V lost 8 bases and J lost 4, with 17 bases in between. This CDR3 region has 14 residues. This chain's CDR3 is CASRRSPEGTEAFF. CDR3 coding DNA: TGTGCCAGCCGACGATCCCCCGAGGGCACTGAAGCTTTCTTT.

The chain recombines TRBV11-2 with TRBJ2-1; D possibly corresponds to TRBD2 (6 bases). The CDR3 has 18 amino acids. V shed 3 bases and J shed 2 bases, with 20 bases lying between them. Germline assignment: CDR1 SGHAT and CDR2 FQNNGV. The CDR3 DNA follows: TGTGCCAGCAGCTTCTCTAGTCAGGGAGGTCCCCCCTACAATGAGCAGTTCTTC. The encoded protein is CASSFSSQGGPPYNEQFF. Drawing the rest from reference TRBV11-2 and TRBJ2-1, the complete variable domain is EAGVAQSPRYKIIEKRQSVAFWCNPISGHATLYWYQQILGQGPKLLIQFQNNGVVDDSQLPKDRFSAERLKGVDSTLKIQPAKLEDSAVYLCASSFSSQGGPPYNEQFFGPGTRLTVL.

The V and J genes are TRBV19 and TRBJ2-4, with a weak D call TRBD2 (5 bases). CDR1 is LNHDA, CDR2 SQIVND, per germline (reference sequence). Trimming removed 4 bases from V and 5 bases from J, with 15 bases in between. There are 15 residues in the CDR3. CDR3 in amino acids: CASSSLEGFENIQYF. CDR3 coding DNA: TGTGCCAGTAGTAGCCTAGAGGGTTTCGAAAACATTCAGTACTTC. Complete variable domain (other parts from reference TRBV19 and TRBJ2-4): DGGITQSPKYLFRKEGQNVTLSCEQNLNHDAMYWYRQDPGQGLRLIYYSQIVNDFQKGDIAEGYSVSREKKESFPLTVTSAQKNPTAFYLCASSSLEGFENIQYFGAGTRLSVL.

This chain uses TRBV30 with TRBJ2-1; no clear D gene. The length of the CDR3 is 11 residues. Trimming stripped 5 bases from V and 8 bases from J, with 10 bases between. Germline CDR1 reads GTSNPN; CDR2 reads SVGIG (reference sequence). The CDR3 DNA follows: TGTGCCTGGGCCTCCCCTTATGAGCAGTTCTTC. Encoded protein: CAWASPYEQFF.

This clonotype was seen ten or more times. This CDR3 is CASSYSQLSGANVLTF. CDR3 in DNA: TGTGCCAGCAGTTACTCCCAACTCTCTGGGGCCAACGTCCTGACTTTC. This chain links TRBV6-5 with TRBJ2-6; no definite D call. Trimming shortened V by 0 bases and J by 0 bases, and 6 bases separated the two germline ends. In germline, CDR1 is MNHEY, CDR2 SVGAGI. This CDR3 is built from 16 residues.

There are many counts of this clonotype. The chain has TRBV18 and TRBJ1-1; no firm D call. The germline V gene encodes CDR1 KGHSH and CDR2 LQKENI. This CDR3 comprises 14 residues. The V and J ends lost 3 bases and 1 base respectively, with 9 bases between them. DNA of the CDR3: TGTGCCAGCTCACCTTTTTTAGGGAACACTGAAGCTTTCTTT. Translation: CASSPFLGNTEAFF.

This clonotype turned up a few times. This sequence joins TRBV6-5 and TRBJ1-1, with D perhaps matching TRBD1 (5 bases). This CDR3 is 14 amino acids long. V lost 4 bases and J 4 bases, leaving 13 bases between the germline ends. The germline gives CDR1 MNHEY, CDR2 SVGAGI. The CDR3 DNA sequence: TGTGCCAGCAGTTCGACAGAGAAGACCACTGAAGCTTTCTTT. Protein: CASSSTEKTTEAFF.

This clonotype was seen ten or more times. The CDR3: CASSSTGDRIGEKLFF. CDR3 DNA: TGTGCCAGCAGCTCTACCGGGGATCGGATCGGTGAAAAACTGTTTTTT. The chain links TRBV12-3 or TRBV12-4 to TRBJ1-4; D call uncertain. This CDR3 has 16 residues. The V gene lost 6 bases and the J gene lost 7 bases, with 21 bases spanning the gap.

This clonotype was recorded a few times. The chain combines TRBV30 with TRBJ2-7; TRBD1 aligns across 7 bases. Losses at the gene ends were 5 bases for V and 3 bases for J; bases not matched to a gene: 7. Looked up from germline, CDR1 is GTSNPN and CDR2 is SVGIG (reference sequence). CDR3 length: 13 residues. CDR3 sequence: CAWDRDRYYEQYF. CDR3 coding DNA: TGTGCCTGGGACCGGGACAGATACTACGAGCAGTACTTC.

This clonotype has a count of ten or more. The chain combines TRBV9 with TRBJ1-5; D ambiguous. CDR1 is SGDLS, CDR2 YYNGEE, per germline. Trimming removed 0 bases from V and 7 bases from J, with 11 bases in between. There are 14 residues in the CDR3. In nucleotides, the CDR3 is TGTGCCAGCAGCGTAGAGCGGGTTTTCCAGCCCCAGCATTTT. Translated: CASSVERVFQPQHF. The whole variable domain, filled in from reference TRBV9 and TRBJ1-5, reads DSGVTQTPKHLITATGQRVTLRCSPRSGDLSVYWYQQSLDQGLQFLIQYYNGEERAKGNILERFSAQQFPDLHSELNLSSLELGDSALYFCASSVERVFQPQHFGDGTRLSIL.

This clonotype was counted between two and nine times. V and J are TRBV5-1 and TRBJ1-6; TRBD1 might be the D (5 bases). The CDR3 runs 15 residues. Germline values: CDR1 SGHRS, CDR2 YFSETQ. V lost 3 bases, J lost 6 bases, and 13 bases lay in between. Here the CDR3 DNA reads TGCGCCAGCAGCTCCGGGACTGCCGCTAATTCACCCCTCCACTTT. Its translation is CASSSGTAANSPLHF.

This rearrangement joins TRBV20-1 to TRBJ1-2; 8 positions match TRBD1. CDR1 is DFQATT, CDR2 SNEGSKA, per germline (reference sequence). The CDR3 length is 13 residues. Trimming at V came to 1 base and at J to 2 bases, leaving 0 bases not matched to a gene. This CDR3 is CSARGTGNYGYTF. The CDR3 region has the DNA TGCAGTGCTAGAGGGACAGGGAACTATGGCTACACCTTC.

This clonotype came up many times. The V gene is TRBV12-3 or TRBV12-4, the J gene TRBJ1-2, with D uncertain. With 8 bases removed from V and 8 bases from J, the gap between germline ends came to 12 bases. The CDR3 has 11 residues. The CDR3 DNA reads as TGTGCCAGCCGCCTTACGGCCGGCTACACCTTC. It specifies CASRLTAGYTF.

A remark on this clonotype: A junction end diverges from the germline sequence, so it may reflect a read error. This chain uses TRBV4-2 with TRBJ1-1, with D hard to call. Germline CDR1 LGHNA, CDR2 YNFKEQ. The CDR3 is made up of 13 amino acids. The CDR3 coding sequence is TGTGCCAGGAGCCCTGGGCTCCCTTATGAAGCTTTCTTT. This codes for CARSPGLPYEAFF.

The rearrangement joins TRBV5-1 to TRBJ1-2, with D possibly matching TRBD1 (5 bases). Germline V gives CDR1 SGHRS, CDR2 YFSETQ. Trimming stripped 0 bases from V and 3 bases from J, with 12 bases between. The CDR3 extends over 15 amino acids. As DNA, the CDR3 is TGCGCCAGCAGCTTGGGTGACGGGACTCACTATGGCTACACCTTC. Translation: CASSLGDGTHYGYTF.

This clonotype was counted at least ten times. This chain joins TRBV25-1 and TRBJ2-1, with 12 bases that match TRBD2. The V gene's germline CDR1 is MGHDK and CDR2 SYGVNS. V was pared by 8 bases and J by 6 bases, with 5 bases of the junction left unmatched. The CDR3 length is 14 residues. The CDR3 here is CASASSGGANEQFF. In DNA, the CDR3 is TGTGCCAGCGCCTCTAGCGGGGGGGCCAATGAGCAGTTCTTC.

In DNA, the CDR3 is TGTGCCAGCTCTCGGGCCGGGGCCGAGCAGTACTTC. This gives the protein CASSRAGAEQYF. The chain couples TRBV27 to TRBJ2-7, with D perhaps being TRBD1 or TRBD2 (5 bases each). Trimming took off 8 bases at V and 6 bases at J, with 14 bases between the two ends. The CDR3 totals 12 residues. CDR1 and CDR2 from the germline V gene are MNHEY and SMNVEV (reference sequence).

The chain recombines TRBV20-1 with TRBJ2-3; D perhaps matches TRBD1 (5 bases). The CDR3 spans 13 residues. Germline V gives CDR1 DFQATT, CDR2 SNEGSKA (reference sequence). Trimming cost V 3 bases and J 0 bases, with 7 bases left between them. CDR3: CSASRDSTDTQYF. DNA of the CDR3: TGCAGTGCTAGCAGGGATAGCACAGATACGCAGTATTTT.

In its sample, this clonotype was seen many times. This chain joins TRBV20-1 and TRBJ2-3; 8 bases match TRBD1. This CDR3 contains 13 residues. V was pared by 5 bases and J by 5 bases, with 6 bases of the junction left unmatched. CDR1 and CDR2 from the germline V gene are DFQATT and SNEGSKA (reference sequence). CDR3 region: CSAEDRVGDTQYF. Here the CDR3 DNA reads TGCAGTGCTGAGGACAGGGTGGGAGATACGCAGTATTTT.

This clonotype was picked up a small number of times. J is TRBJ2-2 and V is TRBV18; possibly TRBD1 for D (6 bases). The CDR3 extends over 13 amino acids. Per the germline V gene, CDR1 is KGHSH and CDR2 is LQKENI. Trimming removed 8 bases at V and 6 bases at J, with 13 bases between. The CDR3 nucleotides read TGTGCCAGCGCTACCAGGGGCCCCGGGGAGCTGTTTTTT. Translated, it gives CASATRGPGELFF.

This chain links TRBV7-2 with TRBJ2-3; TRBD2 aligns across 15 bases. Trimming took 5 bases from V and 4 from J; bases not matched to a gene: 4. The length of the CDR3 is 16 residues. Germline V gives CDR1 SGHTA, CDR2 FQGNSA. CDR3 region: CASSTGLAGGADTQYF. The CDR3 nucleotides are TGTGCCAGCAGCACCGGACTAGCGGGGGGGGCAGATACGCAGTATTTT.

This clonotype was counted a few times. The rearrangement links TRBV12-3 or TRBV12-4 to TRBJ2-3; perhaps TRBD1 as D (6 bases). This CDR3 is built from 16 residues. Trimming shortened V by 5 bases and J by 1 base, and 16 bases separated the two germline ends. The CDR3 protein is CASSLSGQARTDTQYF. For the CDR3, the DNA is TGTGCCAGCAGTCTCTCGGGACAAGCCCGCACAGATACGCAGTATTTT.

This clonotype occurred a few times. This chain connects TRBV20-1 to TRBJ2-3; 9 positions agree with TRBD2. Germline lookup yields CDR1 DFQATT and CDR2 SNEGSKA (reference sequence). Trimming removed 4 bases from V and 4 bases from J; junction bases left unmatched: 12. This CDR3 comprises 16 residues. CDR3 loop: CSATGRIAGVADTQYF. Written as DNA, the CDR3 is TGCAGTGCTACAGGCCGAATAGCGGGGGTGGCAGATACGCAGTATTTT.

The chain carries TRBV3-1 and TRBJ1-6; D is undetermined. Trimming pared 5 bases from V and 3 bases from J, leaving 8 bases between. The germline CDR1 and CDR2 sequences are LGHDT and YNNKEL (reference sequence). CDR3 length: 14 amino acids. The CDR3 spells CASSSESYNSPLHF. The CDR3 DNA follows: TGTGCCAGCAGCTCCGAAAGCTATAATTCACCCCTCCACTTT.